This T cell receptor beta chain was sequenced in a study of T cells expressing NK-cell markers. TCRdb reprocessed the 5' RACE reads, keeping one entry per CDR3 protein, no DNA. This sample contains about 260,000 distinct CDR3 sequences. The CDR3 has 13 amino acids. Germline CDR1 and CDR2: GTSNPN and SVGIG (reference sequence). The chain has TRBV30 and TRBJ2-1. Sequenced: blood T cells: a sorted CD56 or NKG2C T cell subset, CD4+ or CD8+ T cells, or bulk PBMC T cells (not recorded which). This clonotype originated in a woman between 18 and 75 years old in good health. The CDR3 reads CAFRGGSYNEQFF.